This T cell receptor beta chain is drawn from a study of blood T cell repertoires in COVID-19. Germline V gene sequence: CDR1 MGHDK, CDR2 SYGVNS. CDR3 length: 14 residues. V lost 8 bases and J 9 bases, leaving 17 bases between the germline ends. In its sample, this clone was seen once. Clones were sequenced by immunoSEQ multiplex PCR, and TCRdb holds only the in-frame ones, with some missing. Of around 130,000 clones listed, around 87% were seen once; the top ten hold approximately 3.3%. The TCR comes from a woman in her sixties or seventies with acute or convalescent COVID-19. The sequencing input was peripheral blood. The chain combines TRBV25-1 with TRBJ1-6, with unresolved D. CDR3 protein: CASFSGIEGSPLHF. Written as DNA, the CDR3 is TGTGCCAGCTTTTCGGGGATTGAAGGTTCACCCCTCCACTTT.